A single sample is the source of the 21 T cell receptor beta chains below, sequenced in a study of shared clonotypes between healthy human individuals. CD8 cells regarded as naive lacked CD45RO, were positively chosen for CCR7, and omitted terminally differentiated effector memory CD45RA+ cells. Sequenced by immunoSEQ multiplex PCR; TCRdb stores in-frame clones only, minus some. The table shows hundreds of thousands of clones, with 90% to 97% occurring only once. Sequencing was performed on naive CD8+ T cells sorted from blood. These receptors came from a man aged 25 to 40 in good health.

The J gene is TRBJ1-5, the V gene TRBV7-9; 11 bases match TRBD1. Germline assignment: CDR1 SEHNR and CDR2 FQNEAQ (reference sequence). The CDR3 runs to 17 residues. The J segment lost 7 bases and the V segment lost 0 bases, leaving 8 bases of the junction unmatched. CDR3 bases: TGTGCCAGCAGCTTAGCGAGGGGACAGGGGGTTGGGCAGCCCCAGCATTTT. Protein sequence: CASSLARGQGVGQPQHF.

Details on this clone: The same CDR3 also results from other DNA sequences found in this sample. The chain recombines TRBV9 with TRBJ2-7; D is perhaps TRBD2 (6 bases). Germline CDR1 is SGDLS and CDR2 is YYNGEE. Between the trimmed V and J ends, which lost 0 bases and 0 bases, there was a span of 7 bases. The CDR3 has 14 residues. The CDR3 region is CASSVGDSSYEQYF. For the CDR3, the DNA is TGTGCCAGCAGCGTAGGGGACTCCTCCTACGAGCAGTACTTC.

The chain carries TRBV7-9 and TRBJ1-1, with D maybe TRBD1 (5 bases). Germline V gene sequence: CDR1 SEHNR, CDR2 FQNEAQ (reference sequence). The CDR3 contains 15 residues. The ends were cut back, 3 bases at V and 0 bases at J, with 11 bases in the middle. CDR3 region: CASSFPVGVNTEAFF. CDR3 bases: TGTGCCAGCAGCTTCCCAGTGGGGGTGAACACTGAAGCTTTCTTT. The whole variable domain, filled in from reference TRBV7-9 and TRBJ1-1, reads DTGVSQNPRHKITKRGQNVTFRCDPISEHNRLYWYRQTLGQGPEFLTYFQNEAQLEKSRLLSDRFSAERPKGSFSTLEIQRTEQGDSAMYLCASSFPVGVNTEAFFGQGTRLTVV.

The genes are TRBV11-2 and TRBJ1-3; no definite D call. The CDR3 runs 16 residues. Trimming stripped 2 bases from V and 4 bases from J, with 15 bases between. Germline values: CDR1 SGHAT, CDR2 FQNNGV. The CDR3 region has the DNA TGTGCCAGCAGCTTATTTACTGATGCGGAGGGAAACACCATATATTTT. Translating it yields CASSLFTDAEGNTIYF.

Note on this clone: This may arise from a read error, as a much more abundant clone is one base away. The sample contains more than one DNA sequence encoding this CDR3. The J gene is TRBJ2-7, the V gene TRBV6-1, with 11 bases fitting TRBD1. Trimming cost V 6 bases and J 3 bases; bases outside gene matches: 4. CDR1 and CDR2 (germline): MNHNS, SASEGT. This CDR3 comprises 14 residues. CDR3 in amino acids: CASSAGTGGYEQYF. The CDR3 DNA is TGTGCCAGCAGCGCCGGGACAGGGGGCTACGAGCAGTACTTC.

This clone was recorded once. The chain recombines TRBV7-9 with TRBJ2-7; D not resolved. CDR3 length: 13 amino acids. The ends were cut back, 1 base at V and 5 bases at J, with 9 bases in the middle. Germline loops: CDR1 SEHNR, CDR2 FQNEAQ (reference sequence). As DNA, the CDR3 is TGTGCCAGCAGCTTAGACCCCGCGGACGAGCAGTACTTC. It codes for CASSLDPADEQYF.

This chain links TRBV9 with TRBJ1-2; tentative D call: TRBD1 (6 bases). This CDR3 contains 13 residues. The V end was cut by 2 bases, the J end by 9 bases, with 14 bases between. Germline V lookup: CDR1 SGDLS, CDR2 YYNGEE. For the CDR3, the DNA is TGTGCCAGCAGCGTCGACGGGACACCCCGCTACACCTTC. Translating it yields CASSVDGTPRYTF.

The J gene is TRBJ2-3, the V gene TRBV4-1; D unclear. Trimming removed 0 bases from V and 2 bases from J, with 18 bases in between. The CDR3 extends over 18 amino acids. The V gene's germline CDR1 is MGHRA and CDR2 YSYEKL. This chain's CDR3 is CASSQEFGLDRSTDTQYF. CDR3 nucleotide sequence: TGCGCCAGCAGCCAAGAATTCGGCTTGGATCGGTCCACAGATACGCAGTATTTT.

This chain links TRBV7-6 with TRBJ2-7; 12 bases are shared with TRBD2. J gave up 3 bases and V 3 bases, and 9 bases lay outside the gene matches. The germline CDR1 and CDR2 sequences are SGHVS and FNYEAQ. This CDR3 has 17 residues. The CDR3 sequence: CASSLEPGLAGVYEQYF. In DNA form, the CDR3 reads TGTGCCAGCAGCTTGGAGCCGGGACTAGCGGGCGTCTACGAGCAGTACTTC.

CDR3 sequence reads: CASIRQGAEKLFF. CDR3 nucleotide sequence: TGCGCCAGCATCCGACAGGGTGCTGAAAAACTGTTTTTT. This rearrangement joins TRBV10-2 to TRBJ1-4; 7 bases line up with TRBD1. V was clipped by 7 bases and J by 7 bases; unmatched bases: 6. Germline CDR1 is WSHSY and CDR2 is SAAADI. This CDR3 has 13 amino acids.

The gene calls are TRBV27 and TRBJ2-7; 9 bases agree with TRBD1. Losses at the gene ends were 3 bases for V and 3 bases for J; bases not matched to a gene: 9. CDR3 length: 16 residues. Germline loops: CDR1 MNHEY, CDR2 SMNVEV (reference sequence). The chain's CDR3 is CASSFFSPGQGYEQYF. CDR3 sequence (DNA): TGTGCCAGCAGTTTTTTTTCCCCGGGACAGGGCTACGAGCAGTACTTC.

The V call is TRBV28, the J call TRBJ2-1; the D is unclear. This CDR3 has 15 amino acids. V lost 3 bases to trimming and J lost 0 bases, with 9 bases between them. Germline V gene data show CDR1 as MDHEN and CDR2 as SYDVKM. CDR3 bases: TGTGCCAGCAGTTTCGGTCTGAGCTCCTACAATGAGCAGTTCTTC. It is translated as CASSFGLSSYNEQFF. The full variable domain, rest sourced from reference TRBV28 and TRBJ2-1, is DVKVTQSSRYLVKRTGEKVFLECVQDMDHENMFWYRQDPGLGLRLIYFSYDVKMKEKGDIPEGYSVSREKKERFSLILESASTNQTSMYLCASSFGLSSYNEQFFGPGTRLTVL.

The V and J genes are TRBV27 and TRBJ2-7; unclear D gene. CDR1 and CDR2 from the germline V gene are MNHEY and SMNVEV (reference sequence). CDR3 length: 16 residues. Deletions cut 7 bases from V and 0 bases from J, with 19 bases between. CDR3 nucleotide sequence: TGTGCCAGCACCTCGGGCGACTCTCGGAGCTCCTACGAGCAGTACTTC. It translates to CASTSGDSRSSYEQYF.

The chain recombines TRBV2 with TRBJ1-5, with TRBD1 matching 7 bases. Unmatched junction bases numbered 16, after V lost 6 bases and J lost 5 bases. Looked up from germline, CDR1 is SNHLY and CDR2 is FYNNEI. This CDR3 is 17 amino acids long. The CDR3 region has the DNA TGTGCCAGCAGGCCCGATACGCTGACAGGGAGTTATCAGCCCCAGCATTTT. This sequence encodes CASRPDTLTGSYQPQHF.

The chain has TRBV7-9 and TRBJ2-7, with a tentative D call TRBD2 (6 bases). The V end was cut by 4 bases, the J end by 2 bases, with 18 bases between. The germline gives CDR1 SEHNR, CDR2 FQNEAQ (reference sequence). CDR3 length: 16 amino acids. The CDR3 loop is CASSSAGRESTYEQYF. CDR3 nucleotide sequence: TGTGCCAGCAGCTCAGCTGGGCGGGAAAGTACCTACGAGCAGTACTTC.

The CDR3 bases are TGCGCCAGCAGCCAGGGTGGGCTAAGCTCCTACGAGCAGTACTTC. Encoded protein: CASSQGGLSSYEQYF. The chain has TRBV4-1 and TRBJ2-7, with unresolved D. V was shortened by 3 bases and J by 0 bases, with 12 bases between the two germline ends. This CDR3 contains 15 residues. CDR1 is MGHRA and CDR2 is YSYEKL in the germline V gene.

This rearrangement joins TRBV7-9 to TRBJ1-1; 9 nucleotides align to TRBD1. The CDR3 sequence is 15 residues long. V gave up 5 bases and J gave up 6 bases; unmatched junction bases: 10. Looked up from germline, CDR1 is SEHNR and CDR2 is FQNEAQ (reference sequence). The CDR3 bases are TGTGCCAGCAGCAGAACCGGGACAGGGCGACCTGAAGCTTTCTTT. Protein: CASSRTGTGRPEAFF. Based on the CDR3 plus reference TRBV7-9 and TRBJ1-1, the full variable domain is DTGVSQNPRHKITKRGQNVTFRCDPISEHNRLYWYRQTLGQGPEFLTYFQNEAQLEKSRLLSDRFSAERPKGSFSTLEIQRTEQGDSAMYLCASSRTGTGRPEAFFGQGTRLTVV.

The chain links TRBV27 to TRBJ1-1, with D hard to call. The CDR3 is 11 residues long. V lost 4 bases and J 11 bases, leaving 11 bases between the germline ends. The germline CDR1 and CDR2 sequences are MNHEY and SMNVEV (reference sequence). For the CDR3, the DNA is TGTGCCAGCAGTTCCACTAGGGAGGCTTTCTTT. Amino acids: CASSSTREAFF.

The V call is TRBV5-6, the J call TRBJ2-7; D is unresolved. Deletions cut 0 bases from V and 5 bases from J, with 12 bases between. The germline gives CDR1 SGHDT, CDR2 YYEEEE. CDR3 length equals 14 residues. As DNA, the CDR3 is TGTGCCAGCAGCTTGGTCTCCTCGCCAGACGAGCAGTACTTC. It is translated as CASSLVSSPDEQYF.

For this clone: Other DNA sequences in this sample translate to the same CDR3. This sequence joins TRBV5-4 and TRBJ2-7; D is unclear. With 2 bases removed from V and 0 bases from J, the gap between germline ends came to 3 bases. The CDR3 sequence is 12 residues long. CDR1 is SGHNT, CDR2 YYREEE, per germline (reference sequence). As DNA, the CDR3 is TGTGCCAGCAGCTTCGGCTCCTACGAGCAGTACTTC. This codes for CASSFGSYEQYF.

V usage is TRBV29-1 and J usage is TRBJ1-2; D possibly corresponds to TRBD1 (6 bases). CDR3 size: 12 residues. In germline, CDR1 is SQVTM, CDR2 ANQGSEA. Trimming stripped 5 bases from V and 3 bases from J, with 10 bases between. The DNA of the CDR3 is TGCAGCGTTCCTCGACAGGACTATGGCTACACCTTC. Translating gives CSVPRQDYGYTF.